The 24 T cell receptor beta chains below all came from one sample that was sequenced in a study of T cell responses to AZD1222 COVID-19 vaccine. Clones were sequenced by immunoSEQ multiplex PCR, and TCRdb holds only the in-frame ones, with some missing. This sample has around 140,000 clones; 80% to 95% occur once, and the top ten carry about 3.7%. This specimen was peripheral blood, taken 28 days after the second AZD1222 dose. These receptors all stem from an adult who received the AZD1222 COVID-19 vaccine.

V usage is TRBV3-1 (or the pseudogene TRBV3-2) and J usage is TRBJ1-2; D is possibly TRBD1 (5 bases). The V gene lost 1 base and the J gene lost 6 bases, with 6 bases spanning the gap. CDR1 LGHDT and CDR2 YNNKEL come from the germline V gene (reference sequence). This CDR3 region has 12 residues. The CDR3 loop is CASSQARDGYTF. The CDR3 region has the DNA TGTGCCAGCAGCCAAGCCAGGGATGGCTACACCTTC.

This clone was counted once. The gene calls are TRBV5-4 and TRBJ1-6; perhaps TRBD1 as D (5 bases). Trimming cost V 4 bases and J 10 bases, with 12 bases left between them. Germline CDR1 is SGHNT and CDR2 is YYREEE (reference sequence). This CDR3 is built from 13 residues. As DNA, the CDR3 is TGTGCCAGCAGCGACGGGGCCGGATCACCCCTCCACTTT. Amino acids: CASSDGAGSPLHF. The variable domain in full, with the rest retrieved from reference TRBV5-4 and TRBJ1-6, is ETGVTQSPTHLIKTRGQQVTLRCSSQSGHNTVSWYQQALGQGPQFIFQYYREEENGRGNFPPRFSGLQFPNYSSELNVNALELDDSALYLCASSDGAGSPLHFGNGTRLTVT.

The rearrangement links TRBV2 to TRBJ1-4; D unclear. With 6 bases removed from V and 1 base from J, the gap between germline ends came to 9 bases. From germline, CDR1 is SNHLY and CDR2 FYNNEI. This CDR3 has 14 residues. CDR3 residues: CASRIGGTNEKLFF. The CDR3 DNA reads TGTGCCAGCAGAATCGGCGGAACTAATGAAAAACTGTTTTTT. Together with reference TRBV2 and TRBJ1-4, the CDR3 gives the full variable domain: EPEVTQTPSHQVTQMGQEVILRCVPISNHLYFYWYRQILGQKVEFLVSFYNNEISEKSEIFDDQFSVERPDGSNFTLKIRSTKLEDSAMYFCASRIGGTNEKLFFGSGTQLSVL.

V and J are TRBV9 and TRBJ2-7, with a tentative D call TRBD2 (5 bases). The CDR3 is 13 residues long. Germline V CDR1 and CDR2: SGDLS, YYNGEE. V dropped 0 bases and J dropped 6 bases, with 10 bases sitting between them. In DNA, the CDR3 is TGTGCCAGCAGCGTAGCTGAGGGCGGCGAGCAGTACTTC. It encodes CASSVAEGGEQYF.

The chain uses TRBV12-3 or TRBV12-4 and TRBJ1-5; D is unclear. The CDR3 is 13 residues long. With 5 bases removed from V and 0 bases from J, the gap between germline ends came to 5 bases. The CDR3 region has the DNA TGTGCCAGCAGTCGCAATAGCAATCAGCCCCAGCATTTT. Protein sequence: CASSRNSNQPQHF.

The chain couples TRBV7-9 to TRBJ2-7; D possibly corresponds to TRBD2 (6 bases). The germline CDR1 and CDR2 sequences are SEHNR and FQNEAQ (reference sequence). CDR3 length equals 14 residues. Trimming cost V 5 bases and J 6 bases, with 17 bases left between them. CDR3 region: CASSPTLGSGEQYF. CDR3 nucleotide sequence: TGTGCCAGCAGCCCAACCCTGGGTAGCGGCGAGCAGTACTTC.

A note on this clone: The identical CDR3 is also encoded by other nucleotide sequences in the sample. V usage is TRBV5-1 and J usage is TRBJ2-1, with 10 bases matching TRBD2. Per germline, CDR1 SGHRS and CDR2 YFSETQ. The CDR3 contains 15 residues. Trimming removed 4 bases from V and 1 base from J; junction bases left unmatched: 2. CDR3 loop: CASSRTSGSYNEQFF. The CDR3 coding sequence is TGCGCCAGCAGCCGGACTAGCGGTTCCTACAATGAGCAGTTCTTC.

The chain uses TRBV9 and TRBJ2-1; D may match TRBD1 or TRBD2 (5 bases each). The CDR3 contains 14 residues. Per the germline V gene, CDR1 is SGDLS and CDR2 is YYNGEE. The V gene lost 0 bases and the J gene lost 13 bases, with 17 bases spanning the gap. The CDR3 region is CASSVGGSVGAQFF. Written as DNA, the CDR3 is TGTGCCAGCAGCGTAGGGGGGAGCGTAGGTGCTCAGTTCTTC. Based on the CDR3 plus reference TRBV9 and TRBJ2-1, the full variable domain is DSGVTQTPKHLITATGQRVTLRCSPRSGDLSVYWYQQSLDQGLQFLIQYYNGEERAKGNILERFSAQQFPDLHSELNLSSLELGDSALYFCASSVGGSVGAQFFGPGTRLTVL.

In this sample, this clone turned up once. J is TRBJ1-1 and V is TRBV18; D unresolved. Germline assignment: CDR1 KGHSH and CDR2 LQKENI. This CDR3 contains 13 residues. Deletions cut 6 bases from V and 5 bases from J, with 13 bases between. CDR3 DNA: TGTGCCAGCTCCTTTGACGCGGTGACTGAAGCTTTCTTT. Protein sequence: CASSFDAVTEAFF.

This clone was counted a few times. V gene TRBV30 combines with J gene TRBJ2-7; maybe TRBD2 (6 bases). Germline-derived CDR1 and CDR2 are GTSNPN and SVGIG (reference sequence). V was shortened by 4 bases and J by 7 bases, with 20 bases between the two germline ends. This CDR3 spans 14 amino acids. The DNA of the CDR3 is TGTGCCTGGACCCTACGGGGGAGGCAGGCAGAGCAGTACTTC. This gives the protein CAWTLRGRQAEQYF.

The CDR3 nucleotides are TGCGCCAGCAGCCAAGAATGGGGGAAGGCGGACACTGAAGCTTTCTTT. Protein product: CASSQEWGKADTEAFF. The chain is built from TRBV4-3 and TRBJ1-1; a weak D match, TRBD1 (5 bases). With 0 bases removed from V and 3 bases from J, the gap between germline ends came to 14 bases. The length of the CDR3 is 16 residues. The germline V gene has CDR1 LGHNA and CDR2 YSLEER.

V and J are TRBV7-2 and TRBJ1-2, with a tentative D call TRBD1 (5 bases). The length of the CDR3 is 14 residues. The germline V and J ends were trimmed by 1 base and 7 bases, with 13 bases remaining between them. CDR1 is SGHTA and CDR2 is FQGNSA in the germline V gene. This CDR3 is CASSLVGGRSGYTF. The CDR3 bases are TGTGCCAGCAGCTTAGTGGGGGGAAGGAGTGGCTACACCTTC. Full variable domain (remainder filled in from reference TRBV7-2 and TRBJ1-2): GAGVSQSPSNKVTEKGKDVELRCDPISGHTALYWYRQSLGQGLEFLIYFQGNSAPDKSGLPSDRFSAERTGGSVSTLTIQRTQQEDSAVYLCASSLVGGRSGYTFGSGTRLTVV.

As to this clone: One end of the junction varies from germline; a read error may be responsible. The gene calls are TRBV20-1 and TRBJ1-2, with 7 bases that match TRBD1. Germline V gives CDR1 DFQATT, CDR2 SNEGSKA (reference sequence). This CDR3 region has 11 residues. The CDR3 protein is CGTEVNYGYTF. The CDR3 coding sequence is TGTGGGACAGAGGTTAACTATGGCTACACCTTC.

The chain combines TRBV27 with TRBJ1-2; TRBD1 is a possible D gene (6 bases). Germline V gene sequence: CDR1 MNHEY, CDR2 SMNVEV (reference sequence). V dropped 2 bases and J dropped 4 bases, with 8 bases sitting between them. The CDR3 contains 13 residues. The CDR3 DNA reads TGTGCCAGCAGTTTAGGACAGCTCTATGGCTACACCTTC. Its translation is CASSLGQLYGYTF.

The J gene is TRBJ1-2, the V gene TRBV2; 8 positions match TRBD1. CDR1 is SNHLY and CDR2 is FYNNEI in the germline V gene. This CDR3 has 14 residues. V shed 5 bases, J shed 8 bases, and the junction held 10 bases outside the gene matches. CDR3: CASSPKLGTGGYTF. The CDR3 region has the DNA TGTGCCAGCAGTCCTAAATTAGGGACAGGCGGCTACACCTTC.

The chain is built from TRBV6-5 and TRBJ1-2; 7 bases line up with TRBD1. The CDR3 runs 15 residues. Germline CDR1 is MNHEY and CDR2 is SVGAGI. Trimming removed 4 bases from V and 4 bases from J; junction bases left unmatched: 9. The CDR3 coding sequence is TGTGCCAGCAGTTCACACCTGCGGGACAGCTATGGCTACACCTTC. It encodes CASSSHLRDSYGYTF.

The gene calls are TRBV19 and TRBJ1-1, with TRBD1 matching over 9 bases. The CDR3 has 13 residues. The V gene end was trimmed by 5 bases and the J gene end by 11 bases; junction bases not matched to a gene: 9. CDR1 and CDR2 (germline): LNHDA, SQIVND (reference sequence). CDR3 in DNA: TGTGCCAGTAGTTCGGGACAGGGATTTGATGCTTTCTTT. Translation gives CASSSGQGFDAFF.

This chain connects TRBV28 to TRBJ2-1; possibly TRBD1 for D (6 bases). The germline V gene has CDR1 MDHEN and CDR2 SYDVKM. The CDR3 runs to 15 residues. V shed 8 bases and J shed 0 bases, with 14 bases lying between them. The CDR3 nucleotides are TGTGCCAGCCAGGGGCAGCCTAGCTCCTACAATGAGCAGTTCTTC. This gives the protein CASQGQPSSYNEQFF.

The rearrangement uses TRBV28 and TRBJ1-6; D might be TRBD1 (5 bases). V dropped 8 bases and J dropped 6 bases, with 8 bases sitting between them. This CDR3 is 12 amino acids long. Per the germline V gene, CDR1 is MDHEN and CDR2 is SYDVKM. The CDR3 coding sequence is TGTGCCAGCGGGGGTGGTAATTCACCCCTCCACTTT. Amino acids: CASGGGNSPLHF.

The CDR3: CASSTPGGKNGYTF. CDR3 sequence (DNA): TGTGCCAGCAGTACCCCCGGGGGAAAAAATGGCTACACCTTC. The rearrangement uses TRBV28 and TRBJ1-2; D is possibly TRBD1 (5 bases). The CDR3 loop spans 14 amino acids. V gave up 5 bases and J gave up 6 bases, with 16 bases separating them. CDR1 is MDHEN and CDR2 is SYDVKM in the germline V gene.

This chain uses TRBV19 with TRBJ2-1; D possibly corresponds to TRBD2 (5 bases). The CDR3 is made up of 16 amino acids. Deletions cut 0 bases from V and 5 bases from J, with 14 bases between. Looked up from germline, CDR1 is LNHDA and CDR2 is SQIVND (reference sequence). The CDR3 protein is CASSIDREGSDNEQFF. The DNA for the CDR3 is TGTGCCAGTAGTATAGATCGGGAAGGGTCCGACAATGAGCAGTTCTTC.

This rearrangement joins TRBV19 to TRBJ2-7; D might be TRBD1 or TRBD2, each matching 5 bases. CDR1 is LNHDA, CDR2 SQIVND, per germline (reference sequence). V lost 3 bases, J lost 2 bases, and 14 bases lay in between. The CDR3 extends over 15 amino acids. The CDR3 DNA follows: TGTGCCAGTAGTATGGGACGTTTTGGCCCCTACGAGCAGTACTTC. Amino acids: CASSMGRFGPYEQYF.

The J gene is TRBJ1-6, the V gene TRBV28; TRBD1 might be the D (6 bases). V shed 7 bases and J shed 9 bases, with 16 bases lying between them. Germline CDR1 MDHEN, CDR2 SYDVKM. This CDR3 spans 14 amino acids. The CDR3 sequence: CASKSPGESSPLHF. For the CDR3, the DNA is TGTGCCAGCAAGTCCCCAGGGGAGAGTTCACCCCTCCACTTT. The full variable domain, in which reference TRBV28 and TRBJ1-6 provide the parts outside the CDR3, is DVKVTQSSRYLVKRTGEKVFLECVQDMDHENMFWYRQDPGLGLRLIYFSYDVKMKEKGDIPEGYSVSREKKERFSLILESASTNQTSMYLCASKSPGESSPLHFGNGTRLTVT.

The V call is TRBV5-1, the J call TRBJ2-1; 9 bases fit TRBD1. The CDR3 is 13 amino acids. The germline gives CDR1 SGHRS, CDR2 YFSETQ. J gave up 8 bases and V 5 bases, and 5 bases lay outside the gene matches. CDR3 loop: CASSRTGGHEQFF. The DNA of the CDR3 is TGCGCCAGCAGTCGCACAGGGGGCCATGAGCAGTTCTTC.